This T cell receptor (beta chain) was recorded in a study of siplizumab effects on memory and regulatory T cells. Study results and caveats: Naive T cells apparently outstripped memory cells in diversity and seemed major alloresponse contributors. The drug siplizumab significantly decreased the alloreactive sequences that could be traced to unstimulated CD4+ memory cells. Among alloreactive clones, only a minor fraction mapped to unstimulated subsets.

Profiled with immunoSEQ multiplex PCR; TCRdb holds only in-frame clones, not every one. The table has 65,000 to 70,000 clones, around 90% seen once; the top ten hold over 1.5%. Comments on this clone: Antigen: not known.

This CDR3 comprises 14 residues. Germline loops: CDR1 KGHSH, CDR2 LQKENI. V dropped 6 bases and J dropped 3 bases, with 13 bases sitting between them. Material for sequencing was Tregs sorted from blood. This clonotype was sampled from a human donor in good health. The V and J genes are TRBV18 and TRBJ2-3; D is possibly TRBD2 (6 bases). CDR3 loop: CASSPGRGTDTQYF. DNA of the CDR3: TGTGCCAGCTCCCCGGGACGGGGGACAGATACGCAGTATTTT. The variable domain in full, completed from reference TRBV18 and TRBJ2-3, reads NAGVMQNPRHLVRRRGQEARLRCSPMKGHSHVYWYRQLPEEGLKFMVYLQKENIIDESGMPKERFSAEFPKEGPSILRIQQVVRGDSAAYFCASSPGRGTDTQYFGPGTRLTVL.